These 9 T cell receptor beta chains were all obtained from the same sample, sequenced in a study of cytomegalovirus exposure and HLA in healthy donors. The PCR used 60 Vbeta and 13 Jbeta primers. The data were produced by immunoSEQ multiplex PCR, yet TCRdb's version contains in-frame clones alone and is incomplete. The data show about 83,000 clones, more than 65% seen once. The material sequenced was PBMCs. The receptors shown here come from a man aged 55-75 years in good health and CMV-seronegative.

This sequence joins TRBV10-1 and TRBJ2-3; 11 bases map to TRBD1. Per the germline V gene, CDR1 is WNHNN and CDR2 is SYGVQD (reference sequence). The CDR3 is 16 amino acids. V lost 4 bases to trimming and J lost 4 bases; unmatched junction nucleotides: 7. The CDR3, as DNA: TGCGCCAGCAGTGCGCCGGGACAGGGGGACCCAGATACGCAGTATTTT. Translating it yields CASSAPGQGDPDTQYF.

The chain uses TRBV2 and TRBJ2-1; D is possibly TRBD1 (7 bases). Germline V lookup: CDR1 SNHLY, CDR2 FYNNEI. This CDR3 comprises 18 residues. V was clipped by 6 bases and J by 4 bases, with 25 bases between them. The CDR3 DNA sequence: TGTGCCAGCAGATTTGACAGGGAACCCGGGGGAGCGTACAATGAGCAGTTCTTC. Translation gives CASRFDREPGGAYNEQFF.

The chain recombines TRBV19 with TRBJ2-1; 11 nucleotides agree with TRBD1. The CDR3 is 16 residues long. Trimming took 5 bases from V and 3 from J; bases not matched to a gene: 6. Germline V gene sequence: CDR1 LNHDA, CDR2 SQIVND (reference sequence). The CDR3 DNA reads as TGTGCCAGTAGTGGAGCGGGACAGGGGGTCTACAATGAGCAGTTCTTC. Residues: CASSGAGQGVYNEQFF.

The chain joins TRBV7-2 to TRBJ1-1; a possible D gene is TRBD1 (5 bases). The germline V gene has CDR1 SGHTA and CDR2 FQGNSA. This CDR3 comprises 14 residues. Between the trimmed V and J ends, which lost 5 bases and 0 bases, there was a span of 10 bases. This CDR3 reads CASSDSLLNTEAFF. DNA for the CDR3: TGTGCCAGCAGCGACAGCCTTCTGAACACTGAAGCTTTCTTT.

This sequence joins TRBV6-1 and TRBJ1-1; a possible D gene is TRBD1 (5 bases). CDR1 and CDR2 from the germline V gene are MNHNS and SASEGT. Trimming left V 5 bases short and J 0 bases short, with 7 bases between. This CDR3 is 13 amino acids long. CDR3 sequence (DNA): TGTGCCAGCAGTCGGGACTTGAACACTGAAGCTTTCTTT. Translation gives CASSRDLNTEAFF.

The chain employs TRBV19 and TRBJ2-1, with TRBD1 identical over 8 bases. CDR1 and CDR2 from the germline V gene are LNHDA and SQIVND (reference sequence). Trimming removed 6 bases from V and 6 bases from J; junction bases left unmatched: 10. CDR3 length equals 15 residues. CDR3: CASSDPGQDPNEQFF. CDR3 DNA sequence: TGTGCCAGTAGCGACCCGGGACAGGACCCCAATGAGCAGTTCTTC.

The genes are TRBV29-1 and TRBJ2-7; the match to TRBD1 covers 7 bases. This CDR3 contains 13 residues. Per germline, CDR1 SQVTM and CDR2 ANQGSEA. The junction had 5 bases not matched to a gene; V was cut back by 4 bases and J by 2 bases. The CDR3: CSVATGTPYEQYF. DNA of the CDR3: TGCAGCGTTGCGACAGGGACCCCCTACGAGCAGTACTTC.

This clone was detected a few times. Other DNA sequences in this specimen translate into the identical CDR3. This chain uses TRBV2 with TRBJ2-1; D is possibly TRBD1 (6 bases). Trimming took 5 bases from V and 6 from J, leaving 11 bases between them. Germline assignment: CDR1 SNHLY and CDR2 FYNNEI. The CDR3 length is 13 residues. The CDR3 reads CASSWDNSNEQFF. CDR3 sequence (DNA): TGTGCCAGCAGTTGGGACAACTCCAATGAGCAGTTCTTC.

The chain combines TRBV15 with TRBJ2-7; possibly TRBD1 for D (5 bases). V was shortened by 3 bases and J by 3 bases, with 6 bases between the two germline ends. CDR3 length equals 12 residues. Germline CDR1 LNHNV, CDR2 YYDKDF (reference sequence). CDR3 sequence: CATSSDSYEQYF. The DNA of the CDR3 is TGTGCCACCAGCAGCGACAGCTACGAGCAGTACTTC.